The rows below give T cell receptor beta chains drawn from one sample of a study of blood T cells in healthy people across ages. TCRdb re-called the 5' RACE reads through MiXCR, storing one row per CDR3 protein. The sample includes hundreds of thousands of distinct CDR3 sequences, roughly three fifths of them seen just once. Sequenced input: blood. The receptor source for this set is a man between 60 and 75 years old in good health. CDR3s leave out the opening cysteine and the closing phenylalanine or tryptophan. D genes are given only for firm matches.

CDR3: ASSTVESYEQY
V: TRBV7-2
J: .
D: .

CDR3: ASSVSGQSGVHEKLF
V: TRBV9
J: TRBJ1-4
D: .

CDR3: ASSDGSLVNEKLF
V: TRBV6-1
J: TRBJ1-4
D: .

CDR3: ASSPGTSGGSEETQY
V: TRBV12-3/TRBV12-4
J: TRBJ2-5
D: TRBD2

CDR3: ASNRILNSPLH
V: TRBV12-3/TRBV12-4
J: TRBJ1-6
D: .

CDR3: ASSPRGESGEETQY
V: TRBV4-1
J: TRBJ2-5
D: TRBD2

CDR3: SARDWYTSGGSTF
V: TRBV20-1
J: TRBJ1-1
D: .

CDR3: ASSLETARANTGELF
V: TRBV7-6
J: TRBJ2-2
D: .

CDR3: ASSQEGGANEKLF
V: TRBV14
J: TRBJ1-4
D: .

CDR3: ASRSTGDGYT
V: TRBV5-1
J: TRBJ1-2
D: TRBD1

CDR3: ASSEARGARSYGYT
V: TRBV6-1
J: TRBJ1-2
D: .

CDR3: ASSHPGRNYEQY
V: TRBV4-1
J: TRBJ2-7
D: .

CDR3: ASSSPGQGPIFNYGYT
V: TRBV11-2
J: TRBJ1-2
D: TRBD1

CDR3: ASSQAARDAYEQY
V: TRBV4-1
J: TRBJ2-7
D: .

CDR3: ASSPRQGLEQY
V: TRBV27
J: .
D: TRBD1

CDR3: ASSLRSRQGRNEQF
V: TRBV7-8
J: TRBJ2-1
D: TRBD1

CDR3: ASGSTPSHEQY
V: TRBV12-5
J: TRBJ2-7
D: .

CDR3: ASSFAQGGSPLH
V: TRBV12-3/TRBV12-4
J: TRBJ1-6
D: .

CDR3: SARGLLGLADRDYEQY
V: TRBV20-1
J: TRBJ2-7
D: TRBD2

CDR3: ASSSAWGMETQY
V: TRBV5-5
J: TRBJ2-5
D: .

CDR3: ASSLGLASGELF
V: TRBV12-3/TRBV12-4
J: TRBJ2-2
D: TRBD2

CDR3: SARPGTGEETQY
V: TRBV20-1
J: TRBJ2-5
D: TRBD1

CDR3: ASSTWTGGNEQF
V: TRBV7-2
J: TRBJ2-1
D: TRBD1

CDR3: ASSYSGGTQPQH
V: TRBV6-6
J: TRBJ1-5
D: TRBD1

CDR3: ASSPCTGNSYEQY
V: TRBV18
J: TRBJ2-7
D: .